This T cell receptor beta chain was sequenced for a study of shared clonotypes between healthy human individuals. Assay: immunoSEQ multiplex PCR; the TCRdb copy retains only in-frame clones and omits some. The sample yields around 650,000 clones, approximately 96% seen once. Naive CD8 cells were CD45RO-negative, positively selected for CCR7, excluding terminally differentiated effector memory CD45RA+ cells. V lost 4 bases and J 3 bases, leaving 10 bases between the germline ends. The CDR3 runs 14 residues. Germline lookup yields CDR1 MDHEN and CDR2 SYDVKM. The sequencing input was naive CD8+ T cells sorted from blood. The TCR originated in a woman in her twenties or thirties in good health. The J gene is TRBJ2-1, the V gene TRBV28; D is unclear. CDR3 sequence reads: CASSWGGFYNEQFF. The CDR3 nucleotides are TGTGCCAGCAGTTGGGGTGGGTTCTACAATGAGCAGTTCTTC. The complete variable domain, with remaining parts taken from reference TRBV28 and TRBJ2-1, reads DVKVTQSSRYLVKRTGEKVFLECVQDMDHENMFWYRQDPGLGLRLIYFSYDVKMKEKGDIPEGYSVSREKKERFSLILESASTNQTSMYLCASSWGGFYNEQFFGPGTRLTVL.